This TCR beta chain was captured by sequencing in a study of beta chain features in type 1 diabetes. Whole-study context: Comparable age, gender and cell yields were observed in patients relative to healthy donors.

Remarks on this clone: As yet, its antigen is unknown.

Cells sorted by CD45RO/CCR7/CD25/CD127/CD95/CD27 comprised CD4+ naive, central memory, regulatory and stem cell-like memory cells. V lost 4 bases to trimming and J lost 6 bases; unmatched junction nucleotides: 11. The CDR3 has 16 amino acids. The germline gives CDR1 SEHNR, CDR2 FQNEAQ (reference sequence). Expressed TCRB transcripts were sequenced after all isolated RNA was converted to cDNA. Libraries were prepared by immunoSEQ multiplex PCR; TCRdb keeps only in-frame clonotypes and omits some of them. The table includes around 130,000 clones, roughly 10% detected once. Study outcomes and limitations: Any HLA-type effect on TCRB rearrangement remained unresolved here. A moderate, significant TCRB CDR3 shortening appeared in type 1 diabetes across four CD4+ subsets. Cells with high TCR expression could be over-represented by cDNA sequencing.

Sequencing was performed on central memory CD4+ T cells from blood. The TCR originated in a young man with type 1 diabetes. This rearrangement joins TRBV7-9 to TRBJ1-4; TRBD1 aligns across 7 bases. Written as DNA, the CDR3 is TGTGCCAGCAGCTCACGAGGGGGACAGCTTCATGAAAAACTGTTTTTT. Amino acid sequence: CASSSRGGQLHEKLFF.